The next 23 T cell receptor beta chains were all read from a single sample in a study of cytotoxic CD8 clonotypes in ibrutinib-treated CLL. Profiling relied on immunoSEQ multiplex PCR, and the TCRdb table lists in-frame clones only, not all of them. This table has hundreds of thousands of clones, 60% to 80% appearing once. The input for sequencing was PBMCs, taken after 12 months of ibrutinib treatment. The receptors come from a human donor with chronic lymphocytic leukemia.

The V and J genes are TRBV2 and TRBJ1-2; D gene unclear. CDR1 SNHLY and CDR2 FYNNEI come from the germline V gene. CDR3 length equals 15 residues. Trimming took off 2 bases at V and 8 bases at J, with 18 bases between the two ends. The CDR3 spells CASSERAGGRVGYTF. The DNA for the CDR3 is TGTGCCAGCAGTGAAAGGGCGGGCGGCAGAGTCGGCTACACCTTC.

J is TRBJ1-1 and V is TRBV5-1, with D uncertain. Germline V CDR1 and CDR2: SGHRS, YFSETQ. V dropped 0 bases and J dropped 5 bases, with 8 bases sitting between them. The CDR3 covers 13 residues. CDR3 protein: CASSLESATEAFF. The CDR3 nucleotides read TGCGCCAGCAGCTTGGAGTCGGCGACTGAAGCTTTCTTT.

This clone was seen only once. This rearrangement joins TRBV19 to TRBJ1-2, with D tentatively TRBD1 (5 bases). Trimming removed 3 bases at V and 4 bases at J, with 15 bases between. Germline V gene lookup returns CDR1 LNHDA and CDR2 SQIVND (reference sequence). The CDR3 has 15 residues. For the CDR3, the DNA is TGTGCCAGTAGTATTTGGACACAGGAGAGCTATGGCTACACCTTC. Residues: CASSIWTQESYGYTF.

The J gene is TRBJ1-2, the V gene TRBV7-9; D gene ambiguous. Trimming took 1 base from V and 0 from J, leaving 9 bases between them. This CDR3 is 15 amino acids long. Germline V lookup: CDR1 SEHNR, CDR2 FQNEAQ (reference sequence). This CDR3 reads CASSLGVAANYGYTF. In nucleotides, the CDR3 is TGTGCCAGCAGCTTAGGAGTGGCAGCTAACTATGGCTACACCTTC. Looking up the rest from reference TRBV7-9 and TRBJ1-2 gives the full variable domain: DTGVSQNPRHKITKRGQNVTFRCDPISEHNRLYWYRQTLGQGPEFLTYFQNEAQLEKSRLLSDRFSAERPKGSFSTLEIQRTEQGDSAMYLCASSLGVAANYGYTFGSGTRLTVV.

This rearrangement joins TRBV27 to TRBJ1-6, with D possibly being TRBD1 (5 bases). With 6 bases removed from V and 0 bases from J, the gap between germline ends came to 18 bases. Germline CDR1 is MNHEY and CDR2 is SMNVEV (reference sequence). The CDR3 totals 18 residues. The CDR3 bases are TGTGCCAGCAGCCCCCGGACAAACAGAATCTCCTATAATTCACCCCTCCACTTT. Translation: CASSPRTNRISYNSPLHF.

This sequence joins TRBV5-1 and TRBJ2-3; D uncertain. The V and J ends lost 1 base and 3 bases respectively, with 6 bases between them. Germline V gene sequence: CDR1 SGHRS, CDR2 YFSETQ. The CDR3 loop spans 13 amino acids. The CDR3 DNA sequence: TGCGCCAGCAGCTTGTATAGGACAGATACGCAGTATTTT. It codes for CASSLYRTDTQYF.

The chain couples TRBV5-1 to TRBJ2-5; D gene uncertain. Trimming took 2 bases from V and 5 from J, leaving 13 bases between them. Germline CDR1 and CDR2: SGHRS and YFSETQ. The length of the CDR3 is 14 residues. CDR3 coding DNA: TGCGCCAGCAGCTTCCGGCGGTCCGAGGAGACCCAGTACTTC. This encodes CASSFRRSEETQYF.

This clone was recorded only once. This chain links TRBV27 with TRBJ2-7; TRBD1 might be the D (6 bases). Germline V gene sequence: CDR1 MNHEY, CDR2 SMNVEV (reference sequence). Trimming removed 5 bases from V and 0 bases from J, with 14 bases in between. The CDR3 covers 15 residues. The DNA for the CDR3 is TGTGCCAGCAGTCCAGACAGGTCCCCCTCCTACGAGCAGTACTTC. Translating it yields CASSPDRSPSYEQYF.

V is TRBV7-8 and J is TRBJ2-7, with D possibly TRBD2 on 6 matching bases. V was shortened by 5 bases and J by 1 base, with 15 bases between the two germline ends. The CDR3 has 15 amino acids. Germline values: CDR1 SGHVS, CDR2 FQNEAQ. CDR3 sequence: CASSRRLDYSYEQYF. DNA of the CDR3: TGTGCCAGCAGCCGCCGCCTGGACTATTCCTACGAGCAGTACTTC. The full variable domain, its missing parts supplied by reference TRBV7-8 and TRBJ2-7, is GAGVSQSPRYKVAKRGQDVALRCDPISGHVSLFWYQQALGQGPEFLTYFQNEAQLDKSGLPSDRFFAERPEGSVSTLKIQRTQQEDSAVYLCASSRRLDYSYEQYFGPGTRLTVT.

The rearrangement joins TRBV30 to TRBJ2-1, with D maybe TRBD1 (8 bases). The CDR3 contains 15 residues. CDR1 is GTSNPN and CDR2 is SVGIG in the germline V gene (reference sequence). V dropped 0 bases and J dropped 7 bases, with 16 bases sitting between them. This chain's CDR3 is CAWSVPHRGGNEQFF. CDR3 nucleotides: TGTGCCTGGAGTGTACCCCACAGGGGGGGGAATGAGCAGTTCTTC.

The sample holds many counts of this clone. The chain employs TRBV20-1 and TRBJ1-2, with unresolved D. Germline V gene lookup returns CDR1 DFQATT and CDR2 SNEGSKA (reference sequence). The CDR3 is 8 residues long. Deletions cut 5 bases from V and 12 bases from J, with 7 bases between. The CDR3 spells CSAAGDTF. CDR3 nucleotides: TGCAGTGCTGCCGGAGACACCTTC.

The chain recombines TRBV29-1 with TRBJ2-1; D gene ambiguous. V was clipped by 2 bases and J by 4 bases, with 12 bases between them. CDR1 is SQVTM, CDR2 ANQGSEA, per germline. The CDR3 loop spans 14 amino acids. This CDR3 reads CSVELGYSYNEQFF. The CDR3 bases are TGCAGCGTTGAACTAGGCTACTCGTACAATGAGCAGTTCTTC.

The gene calls are TRBV2 and TRBJ2-3; D gene ambiguous. This CDR3 is built from 13 residues. In germline, CDR1 is SNHLY, CDR2 FYNNEI. Here the CDR3 DNA reads TGTGCACCAGCTGGAATCTGGTCTGATACGCAGTATTTT. It is translated as CAPAGIWSDTQYF.

The chain is built from TRBV2 and TRBJ2-1; the D call may be TRBD1 or TRBD2 (5 bases each). V lost 2 bases, J lost 0 bases, and 14 bases lay in between. The CDR3 contains 17 residues. The germline V gene has CDR1 SNHLY and CDR2 FYNNEI. This CDR3 reads CASSESPGLGSYNEQFF. The CDR3 region has the DNA TGTGCCAGCAGTGAATCCCCGGGGCTAGGCTCCTACAATGAGCAGTTCTTC. The full variable domain, its missing parts supplied by reference TRBV2 and TRBJ2-1, is EPEVTQTPSHQVTQMGQEVILRCVPISNHLYFYWYRQILGQKVEFLVSFYNNEISEKSEIFDDQFSVERPDGSNFTLKIRSTKLEDSAMYFCASSESPGLGSYNEQFFGPGTRLTVL.

J is TRBJ1-2 and V is TRBV4-1; TRBD1 aligns across 9 bases. V was pared by 5 bases and J by 6 bases, with 4 bases of the junction left unmatched. The CDR3 spans 13 residues. Germline CDR1 reads MGHRA; CDR2 reads YSYEKL. CDR3 sequence reads: CASSYGTGNGYTF. The DNA for the CDR3 is TGCGCCAGCAGCTACGGGACAGGGAATGGCTACACCTTC.

The rearrangement joins TRBV5-6 to TRBJ2-6; D unresolved. Germline V CDR1 and CDR2: SGHDT, YYEEEE. This CDR3 spans 14 amino acids. V was shortened by 5 bases and J by 3 bases, with 9 bases between the two germline ends. CDR3 loop: CASSPGYGANVLTF. CDR3 nucleotides: TGTGCCAGCAGTCCAGGCTATGGGGCCAACGTCCTGACTTTC. Full variable domain (outside the CDR3, taken from reference TRBV5-6 and TRBJ2-6): DAGVTQSPTHLIKTRGQQVTLRCSPKSGHDTVSWYQQALGQGPQFIFQYYEEEERQRGNFPDRFSGHQFPNYSSELNVNALLLGDSALYLCASSPGYGANVLTFGAGSRLTVL.

This sequence joins TRBV10-3 and TRBJ1-2, with 9 bases matching TRBD1. This CDR3 has 14 amino acids. Per germline, CDR1 ENHRY and CDR2 SYGVKD. J gave up 6 bases and V 5 bases, and 7 bases lay outside the gene matches. The CDR3 sequence is CAISLDRGSDGYTF. DNA of the CDR3: TGTGCCATCAGTTTAGACAGGGGGTCGGATGGCTACACCTTC.

The J gene is TRBJ2-3, the V gene TRBV6-6; 9 positions agree with TRBD2. The CDR3 loop spans 16 amino acids. Germline CDR1 MNHNY, CDR2 SVGAGI (reference sequence). Trimming removed 3 bases from V and 2 bases from J; junction bases left unmatched: 6. This chain's CDR3 is CASSYPTSGNTDTQYF. The DNA for the CDR3 is TGTGCCAGCAGTTATCCGACTAGCGGCAACACAGATACGCAGTATTTT.

The chain carries TRBV4-1 and TRBJ2-2; D not resolved. CDR1 and CDR2 (germline): MGHRA, YSYEKL. This CDR3 has 15 residues. V shed 7 bases and J shed 5 bases, with 17 bases lying between them. Here the CDR3 reads CASTPSPGRTGELFF. Here the CDR3 DNA reads TGCGCCAGCACACCATCCCCGGGCCGGACCGGGGAGCTGTTTTTT.

The chain recombines TRBV6-1 with TRBJ1-5, with D unclear. Germline V gene data show CDR1 as MNHNS and CDR2 as SASEGT. With 7 bases removed from V and 3 bases from J, the gap between germline ends came to 16 bases. The CDR3 length is 15 residues. CDR3 sequence: CASNEILGANQPQHF. In DNA form, the CDR3 reads TGTGCCAGCAACGAAATTCTGGGTGCCAATCAGCCCCAGCATTTT.

The V call is TRBV19, the J call TRBJ2-7; TRBD2 aligns across 9 bases. Trimming cost V 1 base and J 7 bases; bases outside gene matches: 11. The CDR3 runs 16 residues. Germline values: CDR1 LNHDA, CDR2 SQIVND (reference sequence). CDR3 loop: CASSIGGAGGPEEQYF. CDR3 in DNA: TGTGCCAGTAGTATAGGAGGAGCGGGGGGCCCGGAGGAGCAGTACTTC.

This clone has only a few counts. The chain couples TRBV18 to TRBJ1-3; D possibly corresponds to TRBD1 (5 bases). This CDR3 region has 15 residues. V lost 1 base and J 2 bases, leaving 9 bases between the germline ends. From germline, CDR1 is KGHSH and CDR2 LQKENI. CDR3 residues: CASSPQEGTGNTIYF. The CDR3 bases are TGTGCCAGCTCACCACAGGAGGGGACTGGAAACACCATATATTTT. Filled out from reference TRBV18 and TRBJ1-3, the complete variable domain reads NAGVMQNPRHLVRRRGQEARLRCSPMKGHSHVYWYRQLPEEGLKFMVYLQKENIIDESGMPKERFSAEFPKEGPSILRIQQVVRGDSAAYFCASSPQEGTGNTIYFGEGSWLTVV.

This clone appeared once. V usage is TRBV28 and J usage is TRBJ2-3; D is possibly TRBD1 or TRBD2 (5 bases each). The CDR3 is 12 residues long. CDR1 and CDR2 (germline): MDHEN, SYDVKM. Between the trimmed V and J ends, which lost 3 bases and 11 bases, there was a span of 12 bases. The CDR3 region is CASSFLFGGQYF. In DNA, the CDR3 is TGTGCCAGCAGTTTCCTCTTTGGGGGGCAGTATTTT.